Below are 9 T cell receptor beta chains sequenced from a single sample in a study of T-cell memory formation after mild COVID-19. A single record per CDR3 protein comes from TCRdb applying MiXCR to the 5' RACE reads. The sample has about 430,000 distinct CDR3 sequences; more than 15% are singletons. Sequencing input: PBMCs or a T cell subset sorted from them (not recorded which). The receptors originated from a man between 18 and 35 years old who had mild COVID-19 (a few samples of this study predate the infection). Cell type and time point are not known.

This clonotype showed up just a few times. In DNA, the CDR3 is TGTGCCAGCAGTCCAGGGAAACTCTATGGCTACACCTTC. Translated, it gives CASSPGKLYGYTF. The V call is TRBV6-5, the J call TRBJ1-2; a weak D match, TRBD1 (5 bases). CDR3 size: 13 residues. CDR1 and CDR2 from the germline V gene are MNHEY and SVGAGI. Trimming pared 5 bases from V and 4 bases from J, leaving 11 bases between.

As for this clonotype: One end of the junction does not line up with germline, which may come from a read error. This chain links TRBV20-1 with TRBJ2-5; 7 bases fit TRBD1. The germline V gene has CDR1 DFQATT and CDR2 SNEGSKA (reference sequence). This CDR3 spans 14 amino acids. CDR3 amino acids: CSAAPPGGVETKYF. DNA of the CDR3: TGCAGTGCTGCCCCCCCAGGGGGTGTTGAGACCAAGTACTTC.

This chain connects TRBV10-3 to TRBJ1-1; possibly TRBD1 for D (6 bases). This CDR3 region has 13 residues. Trimming took 8 bases from V and 5 from J, leaving 15 bases between them. Germline CDR1 reads ENHRY; CDR2 reads SYGVKD. Written as DNA, the CDR3 is TGTGCCATCGTGCCATTAGGGGGGACTGAAGCTTTCTTT. It codes for CAIVPLGGTEAFF.

This clonotype was seen a handful of times. This chain connects TRBV6-2 or TRBV6-3 to TRBJ2-2; either TRBD1 or TRBD2 may fit D (5 bases each). Trimming took off 4 bases at V and 4 bases at J, with 13 bases between the two ends. CDR3 size: 15 residues. The germline CDR1 and CDR2 sequences are MNHEY and SVGEGT. The DNA of the CDR3 is TGTGCCAGCAGTTGGGGCCTGAGGGGCACCGGGGAGCTGTTTTTT. This translates into CASSWGLRGTGELFF.

The chain has TRBV7-2 and TRBJ2-7; 8 nucleotides line up with TRBD1. V gave up 5 bases and J gave up 3 bases; unmatched junction bases: 9. This CDR3 is 15 amino acids long. CDR1 and CDR2 (germline): SGHTA, FQGNSA. CDR3 sequence reads: CASSPSGQADYEQYF. CDR3 nucleotides: TGTGCCAGCAGCCCCTCGGGACAGGCGGACTACGAGCAGTACTTC.

The rearrangement links TRBV18 to TRBJ2-7; tentative D call: TRBD1 (6 bases). The CDR3 sequence is 12 residues long. Germline CDR1 is KGHSH and CDR2 is LQKENI. Trimming took off 3 bases at V and 5 bases at J, with 8 bases between the two ends. The chain's CDR3 is CASSPRQDEQYF. CDR3 sequence (DNA): TGTGCCAGCTCACCCCGACAGGACGAGCAGTACTTC. Together with reference TRBV18 and TRBJ2-7, the CDR3 gives the full variable domain: NAGVMQNPRHLVRRRGQEARLRCSPMKGHSHVYWYRQLPEEGLKFMVYLQKENIIDESGMPKERFSAEFPKEGPSILRIQQVVRGDSAAYFCASSPRQDEQYFGPGTRLTVT.

The chain employs TRBV3-1 and TRBJ2-4, with D perhaps TRBD1 (6 bases). The CDR3 loop spans 15 amino acids. V was cut by 3 bases and J by 4 bases, with 13 bases left in between. Germline assignment: CDR1 LGHDT and CDR2 YNNKEL (reference sequence). CDR3 protein: CASSHRTAAKNIQYF. CDR3 coding DNA: TGTGCCAGCAGCCATAGGACAGCGGCAAAAAACATTCAGTACTTC. The full variable domain, in which reference TRBV3-1 and TRBJ2-4 provide the parts outside the CDR3, is DTAVSQTPKYLVTQMGNDKSIKCEQNLGHDTMYWYKQDSKKFLKIMFSYNNKELIINETVPNRFSPKSPDKAHLNLHINSLELGDSAVYFCASSHRTAAKNIQYFGAGTRLSVL.

This clonotype appeared a few times. The chain joins TRBV5-6 to TRBJ2-3, with D uncertain. Between the trimmed V and J ends, which lost 4 bases and 0 bases, there was a span of 15 bases. The germline gives CDR1 SGHDT, CDR2 YYEEEE. CDR3 size: 16 residues. The CDR3 sequence: CASSPLDRASTDTQYF. CDR3 bases: TGTGCCAGCAGCCCTCTGGACCGGGCTAGCACAGATACGCAGTATTTT.

This chain connects TRBV7-6 to TRBJ2-5; D not certain. V was pared by 5 bases and J by 0 bases, with 16 bases between. CDR1 is SGHVS and CDR2 is FNYEAQ in the germline V gene. The CDR3 runs to 16 residues. The CDR3 is CASSPGPQNNQETQYF. CDR3 DNA: TGTGCCAGCAGCCCCGGCCCCCAAAATAACCAAGAGACCCAGTACTTC.